What follows describes a single T cell receptor beta chain. Antigen: not known. Profiled with immunoSEQ multiplex PCR; TCRdb holds only in-frame clones, not every one. The sample carries 100,000 to 120,000 clones, about nine tenths recorded once. This specimen comes from a study of T cell responses to AZD1222 COVID-19 vaccine. Study results and caveats: Breadth and depth of Spike-specific TCRs rose after two AZD1222 doses.

This specimen consisted of peripheral blood, obtained on day 0 of MenACWY control vaccination. This clonotype was sampled from an adult in good health.

CDR3 loop: CASQRGGSGELFF. The CDR3, as DNA: TGTGCCAGCCAAAGGGGAGGGTCCGGGGAGCTGTTTTTT. The chain is built from TRBV6-5 and TRBJ2-2, with 7 positions matching TRBD2. Germline V gene lookup returns CDR1 MNHEY and CDR2 SVGAGI. Trimming cost V 8 bases and J 6 bases; bases outside gene matches: 6. The CDR3 runs 13 residues.